The subject of this entry is one T cell receptor (beta chain). The authors distributed each subset's genomic DNA evenly over several immunoSEQ plates. Here immunoSEQ multiplex PCR was the method, and the copy in TCRdb shows in-frame clones only, minus some. This sample has some 1.5 million clones, with roughly 98% found just once. The data are from a study of shared clonotypes between healthy human individuals. Between the trimmed V and J ends, which lost 2 bases and 6 bases, there was a span of 18 bases. This CDR3 contains 16 residues. Germline V gives CDR1 SGHTS, CDR2 YDEGEE. Donors comprised only Caucasian adults living in Nashville, Tennessee. In the CD4+ fraction, cells were divided into CD45RA+ naive and CD45RA-negative memory subsets.

The clonotype was recovered from a man aged 30-40 years in good health. J is TRBJ2-1 and V is TRBV5-8; D gene unclear. The specimen was naive CD4+ T cells sorted from blood. Subset described: CD45RA+ positively selected. Here the CDR3 reads CASSLTTPLFGNEQFF. The CDR3 DNA reads as TGTGCCAGCAGCTTAACGACTCCTTTATTTGGCAATGAGCAGTTCTTC. Based on the CDR3 plus reference TRBV5-8 and TRBJ2-1, the full variable domain is EAGVTQSPTHLIKTRGQQATLRCSPISGHTSVYWYQQALGLGLQFLLWYDEGEERNRGNFPPRFSGRQFPNYSSELNVNALELEDSALYLCASSLTTPLFGNEQFFGPGTRLTVL.